The sequence of this TCR beta chain was determined in a study of blood T cell repertoires in COVID-19. Study as a whole: Spain, Italy and the United States supplied samples that represented acute and convalescent COVID-19. From T cells, B-cell-depleted T cells, or PBMCs came the material, which was cDNA or gDNA.

CDR1 is SGHRS and CDR2 is YFSETQ in the germline V gene. Germline trimming cut 4 bases from V and 4 bases from J; bases unmatched to any gene: 7. The CDR3 has 15 amino acids. The authors' processing: Estimates of nucleated cell counts were drawn from the amplification of reference gene primers. Libraries were prepared by immunoSEQ multiplex PCR; TCRdb keeps only in-frame clonotypes and omits some of them. V and J calls and clone size are as listed in that table; D and trimming were resolved from the DNA. The sample holds fewer than 250,000 clones; 85% to 90% are singletons and the top ten take 11%. The Seattle patients joined while their infection was active and were tracked longitudinally afterward.

This TCR was sampled from a man in his fifties or sixties with COVID-19, enrolled during active disease. The specimen sequenced was peripheral blood. This sequence joins TRBV5-1 and TRBJ2-3; 9 nucleotides match TRBD1. CDR3 sequence (DNA): TGCGCCAGCAGCGGAGGGACAGGGTTTGCAGATACGCAGTATTTT. This translates into CASSGGTGFADTQYF.